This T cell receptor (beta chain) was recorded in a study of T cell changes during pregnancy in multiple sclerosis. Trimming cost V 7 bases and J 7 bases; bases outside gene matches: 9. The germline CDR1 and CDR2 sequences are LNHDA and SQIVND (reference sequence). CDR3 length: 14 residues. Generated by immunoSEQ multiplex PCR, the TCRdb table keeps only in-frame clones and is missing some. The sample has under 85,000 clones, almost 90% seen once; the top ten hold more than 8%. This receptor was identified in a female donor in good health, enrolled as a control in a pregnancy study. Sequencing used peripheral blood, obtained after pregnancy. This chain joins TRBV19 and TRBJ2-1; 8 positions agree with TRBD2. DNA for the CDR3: TGTGCCAGTACCCTTAGCGGGATGTTAAATGAGCAGTTCTTC. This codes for CASTLSGMLNEQFF.